Presented here are 21 T cell receptor beta chains from one specimen sequenced in a study of blood T cells in healthy people across ages. Primed by a sample-barcoded 5' primer and a J-beta primer mix, a second PCR proceeded for about 7 to 11 cycles. One entry per CDR3 protein, called by TCRdb with MiXCR from the 5' RACE reads. The table has 1.2 million to 1.5 million distinct CDR3 sequences, around 42% seen once. The material sequenced was blood. The receptors come from a woman younger than 35 in good health.

The chain carries TRBV6-2 or TRBV6-3 and TRBJ2-7, with D possibly matching TRBD2 (5 bases). Trimming cost V 6 bases and J 3 bases, with 12 bases left between them. CDR1 MNHEY and CDR2 SVGEGT come from the germline V gene. The CDR3 spans 13 residues. The CDR3 loop is CASSGGFLYEQYF. The DNA for the CDR3 is TGTGCCAGCAGCGGCGGGTTCCTCTACGAGCAGTACTTC.

V gene TRBV6-1 combines with J gene TRBJ1-2; the D gene is possibly TRBD1 (5 bases). The CDR3 spans 15 residues. Germline lookup yields CDR1 MNHNS and CDR2 SASEGT. With 3 bases removed from V and 4 bases from J, the gap between germline ends came to 15 bases. CDR3 amino acids: CASSDLGGGTYGYTF. The CDR3, as DNA: TGTGCCAGCAGTGATCTGGGGGGGGGTACCTATGGCTACACCTTC.

This clonotype showed up just once. The genes are TRBV6-5 and TRBJ1-2, with 7 bases lining up with TRBD1. Looked up from germline, CDR1 is MNHEY and CDR2 is SVGAGI. The J segment lost 4 bases and the V segment lost 2 bases, leaving 16 bases of the junction unmatched. This CDR3 has 18 amino acids. DNA of the CDR3: TGTGCCAGCAGTTACACCAACAGGGGCCCCTCCGGTGGCTATGGCTACACCTTC. It encodes CASSYTNRGPSGGYGYTF.

The chain recombines TRBV28 with TRBJ2-7, with D tentatively TRBD2 (6 bases). The germline V and J ends were trimmed by 4 bases and 4 bases, with 17 bases remaining between them. Germline CDR1 MDHEN, CDR2 SYDVKM. This CDR3 spans 15 amino acids. The CDR3: CASSSLGLSGYEQYF. The CDR3 DNA follows: TGTGCCAGCAGTTCCCTAGGACTAAGTGGTTACGAGCAGTACTTC.

The chain carries TRBV20-1 and TRBJ2-4; TRBD2 matches 13 bases. The length of the CDR3 is 17 residues. The V gene's germline CDR1 is DFQATT and CDR2 SNEGSKA (reference sequence). V lost 7 bases, J lost 3 bases, and 12 bases stayed unmatched. CDR3: CSVPGTSGKGDKNIQYF. Here the CDR3 DNA reads TGCAGTGTTCCAGGGACTAGCGGGAAGGGGGACAAAAACATTCAGTACTTC.

This clonotype was seen many times. The chain joins TRBV7-9 to TRBJ2-7; D is undetermined. Trimming removed 5 bases from V and 4 bases from J, with 12 bases in between. Germline loops: CDR1 SEHNR, CDR2 FQNEAQ (reference sequence). The CDR3 consists of 13 residues. CDR3 nucleotide sequence: TGTGCCAGCAGCGGTCTAACGGGTTACGAGCAGTACTTC. This translates into CASSGLTGYEQYF. The entire variable domain, with the rest obtained from reference TRBV7-9 and TRBJ2-7, is as follows: DTGVSQNPRHKITKRGQNVTFRCDPISEHNRLYWYRQTLGQGPEFLTYFQNEAQLEKSRLLSDRFSAERPKGSFSTLEIQRTEQGDSAMYLCASSGLTGYEQYFGPGTRLTVT.

The chain has TRBV7-9 and TRBJ2-1, with no clear D. CDR3 length: 14 amino acids. Germline V gene lookup returns CDR1 SEHNR and CDR2 FQNEAQ (reference sequence). Trimming took off 4 bases at V and 5 bases at J, with 12 bases between the two ends. The CDR3 spells CASSSPPDHNEQFF. CDR3 DNA: TGTGCCAGCAGCTCACCCCCAGATCACAATGAGCAGTTCTTC. Drawing the rest from reference TRBV7-9 and TRBJ2-1, the complete variable domain is DTGVSQNPRHKITKRGQNVTFRCDPISEHNRLYWYRQTLGQGPEFLTYFQNEAQLEKSRLLSDRFSAERPKGSFSTLEIQRTEQGDSAMYLCASSSPPDHNEQFFGPGTRLTVL.

The rearrangement joins TRBV7-2 to TRBJ2-7; 9 positions match TRBD2. Looked up from germline, CDR1 is SGHTA and CDR2 is FQGNSA. The ends lost 10 bases at V and 7 bases at J; junction bases unmatched: 17. The CDR3 contains 15 residues. The CDR3 coding sequence is TGTGCCACCTCCGACGGGACTAGCTCCTACAATGAGCAGTACTTC. Its translation is CATSDGTSSYNEQYF.

The CDR3 coding sequence is TGCGCCAGCAGATCGCGGGAAGATACGCAGTATTTT. It is translated as CASRSREDTQYF. The gene calls are TRBV5-1 and TRBJ2-3, with D possibly TRBD2 on 6 matching bases. The germline V gene encodes CDR1 SGHRS and CDR2 YFSETQ. Deletions cut 5 bases from V and 5 bases from J, with 9 bases between. The CDR3 consists of 12 residues.

V usage is TRBV5-5 and J usage is TRBJ1-2; possibly TRBD1 for D (5 bases). This CDR3 has 14 amino acids. V was pared by 0 bases and J by 4 bases, with 10 bases between. Per the germline V gene, CDR1 is SGHKS and CDR2 is YYEKEE (reference sequence). CDR3 protein: CASSLVGEIYGYTF. The DNA of the CDR3 is TGTGCCAGCAGCTTGGTAGGGGAAATCTATGGCTACACCTTC. The whole variable domain, remainder taken from reference TRBV5-5 and TRBJ1-2, is DAGVTQSPTHLIKTRGQQVTLRCSPISGHKSVSWYQQVLGQGPQFIFQYYEKEERGRGNFPDRFSARQFPNYSSELNVNALLLGDSALYLCASSLVGEIYGYTFGSGTRLTVV.

The gene calls are TRBV3-1 and TRBJ2-1, with D possibly being TRBD1 or TRBD2 (7 bases each). The CDR3 length is 15 residues. Per germline, CDR1 LGHDT and CDR2 YNNKEL (reference sequence). Trimming removed 0 bases from V and 11 bases from J, with 17 bases in between. In DNA, the CDR3 is TGTGCCAGCAGCCAAGATGGGACAGCGGGAAGAAAGCAGTTCTTC. This translates into CASSQDGTAGRKQFF.

The V call is TRBV6-1, the J call TRBJ2-1; 10 bases map to TRBD2. Looked up from germline, CDR1 is MNHNS and CDR2 is SASEGT. The ends lost 2 bases at V and 1 base at J; junction bases unmatched: 17. This CDR3 comprises 21 residues. The CDR3 spells CASSEQGSGREAVLSYNEQFF. For the CDR3, the DNA is TGTGCCAGCAGTGAACAAGGGAGCGGGAGGGAGGCGGTCCTGTCCTACAATGAGCAGTTCTTC.

The rearrangement links TRBV4-2 to TRBJ2-7; 9 bases are shared with TRBD2. V dropped 4 bases and J dropped 0; count of bases not matched to a gene: 10. Germline loops: CDR1 LGHNA, CDR2 YNFKEQ. CDR3 size: 17 residues. CDR3 coding DNA: TGTGCCAGCAGCCGGACTGCGACTAGCGGAGGCTCCTACGAGCAGTACTTC. Translation: CASSRTATSGGSYEQYF.

This chain connects TRBV15 to TRBJ2-5; D is perhaps TRBD2 (6 bases). The J call may be faulty, since TRBJ2-7 better matches the DNA end. CDR1 is LNHNV, CDR2 YYDKDF, per germline (reference sequence). CDR3 length equals 13 residues. CDR3 sequence: CATSRDVGGEQYF. CDR3 nucleotide sequence: TGTGCCACCAGCAGAGATGTCGGGGGCGAGCAGTACTTC.

The chain employs TRBV5-1 and TRBJ1-4; D is undetermined. The CDR3 is 14 residues long. The germline CDR1 and CDR2 sequences are SGHRS and YFSETQ. The V end lost 0 bases, the J end lost 8 bases, and 11 bases lay between the germline ends. Here the CDR3 DNA reads TGCGCCAGCAGCTTGGTGGCAGGCGCCGAAAAACTGTTTTTT. Residues: CASSLVAGAEKLFF.

This clonotype appeared a few times. V and J are TRBV4-1 and TRBJ2-7; 7 positions agree with TRBD1. V shed 2 bases, J shed 2 bases, and the junction held 9 bases outside the gene matches. Germline V gives CDR1 MGHRA, CDR2 YSYEKL. The CDR3 covers 16 residues. CDR3 in amino acids: CASSQRGSGTAYEQYF. CDR3 in DNA: TGCGCCAGCAGCCAACGGGGATCCGGGACAGCCTACGAGCAGTACTTC.

The V gene is TRBV3-1, the J gene TRBJ2-7; either TRBD1 or TRBD2 may supply D (5 bases each). Between the trimmed V and J ends, which lost 4 bases and 5 bases, there was a span of 12 bases. The CDR3 has 13 amino acids. Germline V gene sequence: CDR1 LGHDT, CDR2 YNNKEL (reference sequence). The CDR3 loop is CASSPLGVDEQYF. Written as DNA, the CDR3 is TGTGCCAGCAGCCCCTTGGGGGTCGACGAGCAGTACTTC.

This clonotype has just one count. The CDR3 is CASSYAGGTNEKLFF. CDR3 nucleotides: TGTGCCAGCAGTTACGCGGGTGGAACTAATGAAAAACTGTTTTTT. J is TRBJ1-4 and V is TRBV6-5, with D hard to call. Germline values: CDR1 MNHEY, CDR2 SVGAGI. The CDR3 is 15 amino acids. V lost 2 bases and J 1 base, leaving 8 bases between the germline ends.

This clonotype was picked up a small number of times. This chain uses TRBV29-1 with TRBJ1-4; D may be TRBD1 (6 bases). The CDR3 runs 15 residues. V was shortened by 6 bases and J by 5 bases, with 19 bases between the two germline ends. CDR1 and CDR2 (germline): SQVTM, ANQGSEA. CDR3 in amino acids: CSVATGWEENEKLFF. The DNA of the CDR3 is TGCAGCGTCGCCACAGGGTGGGAGGAGAATGAAAAACTGTTTTTT.

In its sample, this clonotype was seen a few times. The rearrangement links TRBV20-1 to TRBJ2-3; weak D call: TRBD2 (7 bases). Germline values: CDR1 DFQATT, CDR2 SNEGSKA (reference sequence). Deletions cut 6 bases from V and 2 bases from J, with 18 bases between. The CDR3 is 15 residues long. For the CDR3, the DNA is TGCAGTGCCCCCGGGGGGCCCGGGGCCACAGATACGCAGTATTTT. It is translated as CSAPGGPGATDTQYF.

The gene calls are TRBV25-1 and TRBJ1-2; 7 nucleotides align to TRBD1. The junction had 5 bases not matched to a gene; V was cut back by 6 bases and J by 4 bases. The CDR3 is 13 amino acids. The germline V gene encodes CDR1 MGHDK and CDR2 SYGVNS. As DNA, the CDR3 is TGTGCCAGCAGAAAAGGGGACAGCTATGGCTACACCTTC. Residues: CASRKGDSYGYTF.